This is a list of T cell receptor beta chains from one sample in a study of OX40 agonist ivuxolimab in advanced cancers. Only in-frame clones appear in the TCRdb table, and some are missing; sequencing was by immunoSEQ multiplex PCR. The table shows roughly 92,000 clones, with roughly nine tenths occurring only once. Sample: CD4+ or CD8+ T cells sorted from blood, taken in a trial of the OX40 agonist ivuxolimab. Receptors were obtained from an adult with an advanced solid tumor such as melanoma, head and neck, liver or kidney cancer. Each CDR3 is given with its conserved first and last residue. Fields, in order: J gene, D gene, V gene, clone size, CDR3 DNA, CDR3 protein. D genes are given only for firm matches. Clone size appears in some rows only: once, few, many, or a class for an expanded clone.

j_gene: TRBJ2-2; d_gene: TRBD1; v_gene: TRBV4-1; abundance: .; CDR3nt: TGCGCCAGCAGCCAAGAAGGCCTCCGGGACAGGGCGAACACCGGGGAGCTGTTTTTT; CDR3aa: CASSQEGLRDRANTGELFF
j_gene: TRBJ2-1; d_gene: .; v_gene: TRBV7-9; abundance: .; CDR3nt: TGTGCCAGCAGCCCGGGCCTCAAGTCTTACAATGAGCAGTTCTTC; CDR3aa: CASSPGLKSYNEQFF
j_gene: TRBJ2-7; d_gene: .; v_gene: TRBV7-2; abundance: .; CDR3nt: TGTGCCAGCAGCTTAGTCGGCGAGCGAGAGACCTACGAGCAGTACTTC; CDR3aa: CASSLVGERETYEQYF
j_gene: TRBJ1-3; d_gene: .; v_gene: TRBV19; abundance: once; CDR3nt: TGTGCCAGTAGTTATCGGGGAAACACCATATATTTT; CDR3aa: CASSYRGNTIYF
j_gene: TRBJ1-5; d_gene: .; v_gene: TRBV7-2; abundance: .; CDR3nt: TGTGCCAGCAGCTTACGGGGGCCCAGAATTTCTTATAGCAATCAGCCCCAGCATTTT; CDR3aa: CASSLRGPRISYSNQPQHF
j_gene: TRBJ2-3; d_gene: .; v_gene: TRBV7-8; abundance: .; CDR3nt: TGTGCCAGCAGCGCACCGGGACCGCAGTATTTT; CDR3aa: CASSAPGPQYF
j_gene: TRBJ2-5; d_gene: TRBD2; v_gene: TRBV29-1; abundance: .; CDR3nt: TGCAGCGCTAGCGGGAGACGAATGGAGACCCAGTACTTC; CDR3aa: CSASGRRMETQYF
j_gene: TRBJ2-1; d_gene: TRBD2; v_gene: TRBV11-2; abundance: once; CDR3nt: TGTGCCAGCAGCTTAAGCAGCGGGAGTGGAAATGAGCAGTTCTTC; CDR3aa: CASSLSSGSGNEQFF
j_gene: TRBJ2-1; d_gene: .; v_gene: TRBV5-6; abundance: .; CDR3nt: TGTGCCAGCAGCCTCCCGCGGGATGAGCAGTTCTTC; CDR3aa: CASSLPRDEQFF
j_gene: TRBJ2-5; d_gene: TRBD2; v_gene: TRBV14; abundance: .; CDR3nt: TGTGCCAGCAGCCTTTCATGGACTAGCGGGCCAGATCAAGAGACCCAGTACTTC; CDR3aa: CASSLSWTSGPDQETQYF
j_gene: TRBJ2-2; d_gene: TRBD1; v_gene: TRBV29-1; abundance: .; CDR3nt: TGCAGCGTTCGGAGACAGGGCACCGGGGAGCTGTTTTTT; CDR3aa: CSVRRQGTGELFF
j_gene: TRBJ2-7; d_gene: .; v_gene: TRBV13; abundance: .; CDR3nt: TGTGCCAGCAGCTTAGGTGGACAGCACTACGAGCAGTACTTC; CDR3aa: CASSLGGQHYEQYF
j_gene: TRBJ2-3; d_gene: .; v_gene: TRBV6-5; abundance: .; CDR3nt: TGTGCCGCTGGGACCGCAGATACGCAGTATTTT; CDR3aa: CAAGTADTQYF
j_gene: TRBJ2-1; d_gene: .; v_gene: TRBV12-5; abundance: .; CDR3nt: TGTGCTAGTGGTTTGTTAATTTTTCTAGAATCTTCCTACAATGAGCAGTTCTTC; CDR3aa: CASGLLIFLESSYNEQFF
j_gene: TRBJ1-2; d_gene: TRBD1; v_gene: TRBV29-1; abundance: .; CDR3nt: TGCAGCGTCCGAGACAGGGAAGGCTATACCTTC; CDR3aa: CSVRDREGYTF
j_gene: TRBJ1-2; d_gene: .; v_gene: TRBV6-5; abundance: .; CDR3nt: TGTGCCAGCAGTACGAGTGACGTCTATGGCTACACCTTC; CDR3aa: CASSTSDVYGYTF
j_gene: TRBJ2-1; d_gene: TRBD1; v_gene: TRBV2; abundance: .; CDR3nt: TGTGCCAGCGTGAGGTCAGGGGGACAGAATGAGCAGTTCTTC; CDR3aa: CASVRSGGQNEQFF
j_gene: TRBJ1-1; d_gene: .; v_gene: TRBV20-1; abundance: few; CDR3nt: TGCAGTGCCAGAGGGTCCTCTGAAGCTTTCTTT; CDR3aa: CSARGSSEAFF
j_gene: TRBJ2-7; d_gene: TRBD2; v_gene: TRBV11-2; abundance: .; CDR3nt: TGTGCCAGCTCCCTCGCTAGCGGGAGGGCCGTCGAGCAGTACTTC; CDR3aa: CASSLASGRAVEQYF